This entry lists 29 T cell receptor beta chains sequenced from one sample in a study of T cell repertoires in cytomegalovirus infection. TCRdb recomputed calls from the reads with MiXCR, one row per CDR3 protein. This sample has some 62,000 distinct CDR3 sequences, with 20% to 25% found just once. These receptors lack a known antigen. The material sequenced was CD8+ T cells from cultured PBMCs, taken from culture after CMV antigen stimulation. The receptors stem from a human donor in good health (CMV status not recorded). Some clones in this sample may be carry-over from other donors' samples.

This clonotype turned up a few times. V is TRBV7-2 and J is TRBJ1-5; possibly TRBD1 for D (5 bases). The ends were cut back, 1 base at V and 0 bases at J, with 19 bases in the middle. This CDR3 has 19 residues. Germline V lookup: CDR1 SGHTA, CDR2 FQGNSA. The CDR3 is CASSLGLDSSLDSNQPQHF. The DNA for the CDR3 is TGTGCCAGCAGCTTAGGGTTAGACAGCTCTCTGGATAGCAATCAGCCCCAGCATTTT.

This clonotype turned up a few times. V gene TRBV12-3 or TRBV12-4 combines with J gene TRBJ1-1; TRBD1 is a possible D gene (5 bases). The CDR3 has 14 residues. Trimming left V 5 bases short and J 3 bases short, with 13 bases between. CDR3 in amino acids: CASSKQDWYTEAFF. The CDR3 nucleotides are TGTGCCAGCAGTAAACAGGATTGGTACACTGAAGCTTTCTTT.

The chain has TRBV7-8 and TRBJ2-1; D is undetermined. This CDR3 region has 12 residues. Trimming stripped 4 bases from V and 11 bases from J, with 12 bases between. Germline V lookup: CDR1 SGHVS, CDR2 FQNEAQ. The CDR3 sequence: CASSSSGLKQFF. DNA of the CDR3: TGTGCCAGCAGCTCATCAGGCCTTAAGCAGTTCTTC.

There are a few counts of this clonotype. This chain links TRBV7-3 with TRBJ2-7; D is ambiguous. The V end was cut by 0 bases, the J end by 2 bases, with 11 bases between. The CDR3 is made up of 15 amino acids. The V gene's germline CDR1 is SGHTA and CDR2 FQGTGA. CDR3 DNA sequence: TGTGCCAGCAGCTTAACAAGAACCGAAACCTACGAGCAGTACTTC. This codes for CASSLTRTETYEQYF.

The rearrangement joins TRBV7-9 to TRBJ2-7; D is unresolved. Looked up from germline, CDR1 is SEHNR and CDR2 is FQNEAQ (reference sequence). V gave up 5 bases and J gave up 5 bases, with 10 bases separating them. CDR3 size: 12 residues. The CDR3 DNA is TGTGCCAGCAGCGCGGCAGTGCACGAGCAGTACTTC. Translated, it gives CASSAAVHEQYF. The whole variable domain, remainder taken from reference TRBV7-9 and TRBJ2-7, is DTGVSQNPRHKITKRGQNVTFRCDPISEHNRLYWYRQTLGQGPEFLTYFQNEAQLEKSRLLSDRFSAERPKGSFSTLEIQRTEQGDSAMYLCASSAAVHEQYFGPGTRLTVT.

This clonotype occurred a few times. This rearrangement joins TRBV7-9 to TRBJ2-1; no reliable D call. V lost 1 base to trimming and J lost 0 bases, with 7 bases between them. Germline CDR1 reads SEHNR; CDR2 reads FQNEAQ (reference sequence). CDR3 length: 15 residues. CDR3 in amino acids: CASSLGPGSYNEQFF. CDR3 bases: TGTGCCAGCAGCTTAGGGCCGGGCTCCTACAATGAGCAGTTCTTC.

This clonotype showed up many times. V and J are TRBV6-2 or TRBV6-3 and TRBJ2-7; TRBD1 matches 9 bases. Germline CDR1 and CDR2: MNHEY and SVGEGT. The CDR3 is made up of 17 amino acids. V lost 6 bases to trimming and J lost 2 bases; unmatched junction nucleotides: 14. The chain's CDR3 is CASSFRPGQGIPYEQYF. The CDR3 DNA follows: TGTGCCAGCAGCTTCCGACCGGGACAGGGAATACCCTACGAGCAGTACTTC.

This clonotype was counted a few times. The chain uses TRBV7-8 and TRBJ2-5; 7 nucleotides agree with TRBD2. Losses at the gene ends were 3 bases for V and 4 bases for J; bases not matched to a gene: 8. This CDR3 is 15 amino acids long. The germline gives CDR1 SGHVS, CDR2 FQNEAQ. CDR3 coding DNA: TGTGCCAGCAGCTTGACCCTGGGGGGGGGAGAGACCCAGTACTTC. It specifies CASSLTLGGGETQYF.

This chain uses TRBV19 with TRBJ2-1; tentatively, D is TRBD2 (6 bases). The CDR3 covers 12 residues. Per the germline V gene, CDR1 is LNHDA and CDR2 is SQIVND (reference sequence). V lost 8 bases and J 7 bases, leaving 12 bases between the germline ends. CDR3 loop: CASGYAGNEQFF. Here the CDR3 DNA reads TGTGCCAGTGGATATGCGGGGAATGAGCAGTTCTTC. Full variable domain (outside the CDR3, taken from reference TRBV19 and TRBJ2-1): DGGITQSPKYLFRKEGQNVTLSCEQNLNHDAMYWYRQDPGQGLRLIYYSQIVNDFQKGDIAEGYSVSREKKESFPLTVTSAQKNPTAFYLCASGYAGNEQFFGPGTRLTVL.

This clonotype was counted only a few times. The J gene is TRBJ2-1, the V gene TRBV7-8; 9 bases map to TRBD2. V shed 5 bases and J 9 bases; nucleotides not matched to a gene: 8. Germline V lookup: CDR1 SGHVS, CDR2 FQNEAQ. CDR3 length: 14 residues. CDR3 nucleotide sequence: TGTGCCAGCAGCCCTAGGACTAGCGCCCGTGAGCAGTTCTTC. It yields the protein CASSPRTSAREQFF.

V and J are TRBV15 and TRBJ2-1, with 12 nucleotides matching TRBD2. The CDR3 has 16 residues. V trimming: 3 bases; J trimming: 4 bases; junction bases outside the gene matches: 4. The germline CDR1 and CDR2 sequences are LNHNV and YYDKDF (reference sequence). CDR3 DNA sequence: TGTGCCACCAGCAGCGAGACTAGCGGGGGTTACAATGAGCAGTTCTTC. The encoded protein is CATSSETSGGYNEQFF.

The rearrangement links TRBV12-3 or TRBV12-4 to TRBJ2-1; TRBD2 aligns across 10 bases. J gave up 8 bases and V 4 bases, and 8 bases lay outside the gene matches. There are 15 residues in the CDR3. In DNA, the CDR3 is TGTGCCAGCAGTTCCGGACTAGCGGCGCTCTATGAGCAGTTCTTC. It codes for CASSSGLAALYEQFF.

This clonotype occurred a few times. The CDR3 end shows no conserved phenylalanine or tryptophan, and so a read error is likely. No DNA is shown, since the ends of the CDR3 on it are uncertain; the CDR3 is the one TCRdb lists. The chain couples TRBV7-2 to TRBJ2-7. From its first to its last residue, the CDR3 has 8 amino acids. Germline CDR1 and CDR2: SGHTA and FQGNSA. The CDR3 sequence: CASSLSST.

The rearrangement joins TRBV6-5 to TRBJ2-7; 7 bases match TRBD1. The CDR3 covers 15 residues. V lost 5 bases, J lost 7 bases, and 14 bases stayed unmatched. Germline CDR1 MNHEY, CDR2 SVGAGI. CDR3 bases: TGTGCCAGCAGTCTTGGGACAGTGGGATCGTGGGAGCAGTACTTC. This gives the protein CASSLGTVGSWEQYF.

The chain uses TRBV27 and TRBJ2-5; TRBD2 might be the D (6 bases). Deletions cut 6 bases from V and 5 bases from J, with 16 bases between. This CDR3 region has 14 residues. Germline V gives CDR1 MNHEY, CDR2 SMNVEV (reference sequence). In DNA form, the CDR3 reads TGTGCCAGCAGGAGTGGGGGGTGGAGGGAGACCCAGTACTTC. Translating it yields CASRSGGWRETQYF.

V and J are TRBV12-3 or TRBV12-4 and TRBJ1-2; D unclear. The CDR3 has 13 residues. The V gene lost 3 bases and the J gene lost 5 bases, with 10 bases spanning the gap. The CDR3 sequence is CASSFPAQYGYTF. The CDR3 DNA sequence: TGTGCCAGCAGTTTCCCAGCACAGTATGGCTACACCTTC.

This clonotype was found a few times. The chain links TRBV12-3 or TRBV12-4 to TRBJ2-1; no clear D gene. This CDR3 has 14 residues. Between the trimmed V and J ends, which lost 1 base and 4 bases, there was a span of 8 bases. The CDR3, as DNA: TGTGCCAGCAGTTTAGATTTCGGGTACAATGAGCAGTTCTTC. Its protein is CASSLDFGYNEQFF.

This clonotype came up a few times. The chain has TRBV29-1 and TRBJ1-1, with D unclear. V lost 7 bases and J lost 0, with 9 bases in between. CDR1 is SQVTM and CDR2 is ANQGSEA in the germline V gene. CDR3 length: 12 amino acids. The CDR3 region is CSGGHMNTEAFF. In DNA, the CDR3 is TGCAGCGGTGGCCACATGAACACTGAAGCTTTCTTT.

This rearrangement joins TRBV7-9 to TRBJ1-5; 7 bases fit TRBD1. This CDR3 has 16 residues. V gave up 2 bases and J gave up 1 base; unmatched junction bases: 5. Germline loops: CDR1 SEHNR, CDR2 FQNEAQ (reference sequence). For the CDR3, the DNA is TGTGCCAGCAGCTTAAGAGGGGGCGAGAGCAATCAGCCCCAGCATTTT. Translated: CASSLRGGESNQPQHF.

There are many counts of this clonotype. The gene calls are TRBV7-9 and TRBJ1-2; D gene uncertain. Germline CDR1 is SEHNR and CDR2 is FQNEAQ (reference sequence). Trimming cost V 5 bases and J 7 bases, with 14 bases left between them. The CDR3 sequence is 13 residues long. Written as DNA, the CDR3 is TGTGCCAGCAGCCCCGCCGACGCGGGTGGCTACACCTTC. This sequence encodes CASSPADAGGYTF.

The V call is TRBV7-9, the J call TRBJ1-6; D gene uncertain. This CDR3 is 12 amino acids long. Between the trimmed V and J ends, which lost 2 bases and 8 bases, there was a span of 4 bases. The germline gives CDR1 SEHNR, CDR2 FQNEAQ (reference sequence). The CDR3 nucleotides read TGTGCCAGCAGCTTACCACATTCACCCCTCCACTTT. Residues: CASSLPHSPLHF.

This clonotype has only a few counts. This chain joins TRBV6-5 and TRBJ1-1; weak D call: TRBD1 (6 bases). Germline V gene lookup returns CDR1 MNHEY and CDR2 SVGAGI. The V gene lost 4 bases and the J gene lost 1 base, with 16 bases spanning the gap. The length of the CDR3 is 16 residues. The CDR3 nucleotides are TGTGCCAGCAGTTTTAACAGGGAGAAACAGAACACTGAAGCTTTCTTT. This encodes CASSFNREKQNTEAFF.

This clonotype was counted many times. The chain has TRBV7-2 and TRBJ2-1; D not certain. V lost 6 bases and J lost 8, with 11 bases in between. Germline V gene sequence: CDR1 SGHTA, CDR2 FQGNSA. The CDR3 runs 12 residues. CDR3 coding DNA: TGTGCCAGCAGAACCCCTGGTTATGAGCAGTTCTTC. Its translation is CASRTPGYEQFF.

This clonotype appeared a few times. The chain recombines TRBV7-6 with TRBJ2-7, with unresolved D. Trimming took 1 base from V and 7 from J, leaving 17 bases between them. From germline, CDR1 is SGHVS and CDR2 FNYEAQ. The CDR3 sequence is 15 residues long. This chain's CDR3 is CASSLGRNPVGEQYF. In DNA, the CDR3 is TGTGCCAGCAGCTTAGGCCGGAACCCAGTGGGGGAGCAGTACTTC. Full variable domain (outside the CDR3, taken from reference TRBV7-6 and TRBJ2-7): GAGVSQSPRYKVTKRGQDVALRCDPISGHVSLYWYRQALGQGPEFLTYFNYEAQQDKSGLPNDRFSAERPEGSISTLTIQRTEQRDSAMYRCASSLGRNPVGEQYFGPGTRLTVT.

The chain has TRBV27 and TRBJ1-3; possibly TRBD1 for D (5 bases). Trimming cost V 8 bases and J 0 bases, with 17 bases left between them. Germline CDR1 reads MNHEY; CDR2 reads SMNVEV (reference sequence). This CDR3 has 16 residues. The CDR3 region is CASWSGRAYSGNTIYF. DNA for the CDR3: TGTGCCAGCTGGAGTGGCAGGGCCTACTCTGGAAACACCATATATTTT.

The sample holds a few counts of this clonotype. This chain connects TRBV7-2 to TRBJ2-5; D ambiguous. V dropped 6 bases and J dropped 4 bases, with 21 bases sitting between them. The CDR3 runs 16 residues. From germline, CDR1 is SGHTA and CDR2 FQGNSA. CDR3 sequence reads: CASSSSSQVEVETQYF. CDR3 coding DNA: TGTGCCAGCAGTAGTTCTTCCCAGGTCGAGGTAGAGACCCAGTACTTC.

This clonotype was detected only a few times. The rearrangement joins TRBV6-2 or TRBV6-3 to TRBJ1-1; tentatively, D is TRBD1 (5 bases). Germline CDR1 reads MNHEY; CDR2 reads SVGEGT. The CDR3 has 13 amino acids. V lost 2 bases and J lost 3, with 7 bases in between. The DNA of the CDR3 is TGTGCCAGCAGTTACCCAGGGTACACTGAAGCTTTCTTT. It codes for CASSYPGYTEAFF.

The chain employs TRBV7-2 and TRBJ1-2; D gene ambiguous. Trimming took off 2 bases at V and 3 bases at J, with 16 bases between the two ends. The CDR3 totals 16 residues. Germline V gene data show CDR1 as SGHTA and CDR2 as FQGNSA. This CDR3 is CASSLPRERLDYGYTF. The CDR3 nucleotides are TGTGCCAGCAGCTTACCCCGGGAGAGGTTGGACTATGGCTACACCTTC.

The V call is TRBV7-2, the J call TRBJ2-3; D not certain. The germline V and J ends were trimmed by 4 bases and 4 bases, with 12 bases remaining between them. Germline CDR1 SGHTA, CDR2 FQGNSA. The CDR3 consists of 14 residues. The CDR3 coding sequence is TGTGCCAGCAGCTCGATGTTAGTCCCAGATACGCAGTATTTT. Amino acids: CASSSMLVPDTQYF. The entire variable domain, with the rest obtained from reference TRBV7-2 and TRBJ2-3, is as follows: GAGVSQSPSNKVTEKGKDVELRCDPISGHTALYWYRQSLGQGLEFLIYFQGNSAPDKSGLPSDRFSAERTGGSVSTLTIQRTQQEDSAVYLCASSSMLVPDTQYFGPGTRLTVL.